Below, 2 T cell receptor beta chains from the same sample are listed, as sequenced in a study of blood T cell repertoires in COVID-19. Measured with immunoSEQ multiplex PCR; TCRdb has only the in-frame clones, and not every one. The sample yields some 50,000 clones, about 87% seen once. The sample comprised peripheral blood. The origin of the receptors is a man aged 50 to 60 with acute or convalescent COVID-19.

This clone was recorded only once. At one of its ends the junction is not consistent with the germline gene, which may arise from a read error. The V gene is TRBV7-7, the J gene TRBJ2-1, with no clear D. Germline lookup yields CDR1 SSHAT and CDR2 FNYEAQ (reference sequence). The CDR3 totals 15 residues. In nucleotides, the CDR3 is TGTGCTAGCAGCTTATCGGCTGGAGCGTACAATGAGCAGTTCTTC. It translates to CASSLSAGAYNEQFF.

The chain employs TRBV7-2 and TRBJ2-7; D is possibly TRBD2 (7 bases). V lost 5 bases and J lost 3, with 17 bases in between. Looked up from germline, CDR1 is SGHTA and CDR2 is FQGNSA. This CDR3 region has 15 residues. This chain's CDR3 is CASSQGGGISYEQYF. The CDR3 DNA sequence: TGTGCCAGCAGCCAGGGAGGGGGAATTAGCTACGAGCAGTACTTC.